This T cell receptor (beta chain) was profiled in a study of shared clonotypes between healthy human individuals. Germline-derived CDR1 and CDR2 are WNHNN and SYGVQD (reference sequence). CDR3 size: 13 residues. Trimming took off 6 bases at V and 7 bases at J, with 12 bases between the two ends. Only CD45RO-negative cells positively selected for CCR7 counted as naive CD8 cells, so terminally differentiated effector memory CD45RA+ cells were excluded. Sequenced by immunoSEQ multiplex PCR; TCRdb stores in-frame clones only, minus some. This table has 2 million to 2.5 million clones, approximately 95% appearing once.

Sequenced sample: naive CD8+ T cells sorted from blood. The gene calls are TRBV10-1 and TRBJ2-2; a possible D gene is TRBD2 (5 bases). The source of this sequence is a man between 18 and 29 years old in good health. The CDR3 reads CASREAVGGELFF. CDR3 bases: TGCGCCAGCAGGGAGGCGGTTGGCGGGGAGCTGTTTTTT.